The source of this TCR beta chain is a study of blood T cells in healthy people across ages. Germline values: CDR1 SQVTM, CDR2 ANQGSEA. The CDR3 has 14 amino acids. Germline trimming cut 4 bases from V and 12 bases from J; bases unmatched to any gene: 14. Primed by a sample-barcoded 5' primer and a J-beta primer mix, a second PCR proceeded for about 7 to 12 cycles. MiXCR, run by TCRdb on the 5' RACE reads, gives a single entry per CDR3 protein. Found here are fewer than 1,000,000 distinct CDR3 sequences, around 50% of them singletons; the top ten hold 15% to 20%. This clonotype has a count of ten or more.

The sequencing sample was made of blood. This TCR was sampled from a man aged 80 or over in good health. The chain combines TRBV29-1 with TRBJ2-1, with TRBD2 identical over 8 bases. The CDR3 bases are TGCAGCGTTGCTCTGGGACTAGAAACATCTGCGCAGTTCTTC. This encodes CSVALGLETSAQFF.